This TCR beta chain was identified in a study of CD8 T cells in Susac syndrome. Random hexamers served to reverse transcribe about 0.5 to 1 ug RNA. TCRdb ran MiXCR on the immunoSEQ multiplex PCR reads and lists one entry per CDR3 protein. The sample has over 350,000 distinct CDR3 sequences; more than 80% are singletons. CDR1 is SNHLY, CDR2 FYNNEI, per germline. Trimming removed 7 bases from V and 4 bases from J; junction bases left unmatched: 11. The CDR3 length is 16 residues. Material: CD8+ T cells from PBMCs. The sequence was obtained from a human donor with multiple sclerosis. This chain joins TRBV2 and TRBJ2-5, with TRBD1 matching over 11 bases. CDR3 region: CASTQRGQGDRETQYF. Here the CDR3 DNA reads TGTGCCAGCACTCAAAGGGGACAGGGGGACAGAGAGACCCAGTACTTC.